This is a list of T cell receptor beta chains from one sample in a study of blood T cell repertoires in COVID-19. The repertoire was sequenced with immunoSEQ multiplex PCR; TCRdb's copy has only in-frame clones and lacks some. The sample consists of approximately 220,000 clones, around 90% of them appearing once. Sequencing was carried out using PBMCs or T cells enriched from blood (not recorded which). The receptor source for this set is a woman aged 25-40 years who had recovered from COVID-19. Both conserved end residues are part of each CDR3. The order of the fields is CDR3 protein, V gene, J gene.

CDR3 protein: CASTPSREDYTF
V gene: TRBV12-3/TRBV12-4
J gene: TRBJ1-2

CDR3 protein: CASSTTGISTDTQYF
V gene: TRBV19
J gene: TRBJ2-3

CDR3 protein: CASSQAILAEKLFF
V gene: TRBV4-1
J gene: TRBJ1-4

CDR3 protein: CASSLGENYEQYF
V gene: TRBV5-8
J gene: TRBJ2-7

CDR3 protein: CASSSNRDSYEQYF
V gene: TRBV7-2
J gene: TRBJ2-7

CDR3 protein: CAISVQGRDSPLHF
V gene: TRBV10-3
J gene: TRBJ1-6

CDR3 protein: CASSPMTSGGTYEQYF
V gene: TRBV6-2/TRBV6-3
J gene: TRBJ2-7

CDR3 protein: CASSLGPIADTQYF
V gene: TRBV13
J gene: TRBJ2-3

CDR3 protein: CASSLGLEGEQYF
V gene: TRBV5-1
J gene: TRBJ2-7

CDR3 protein: CASSEVGGYTF
V gene: TRBV25-1
J gene: TRBJ1-2

CDR3 protein: CASSSTSGLAETQYF
V gene: TRBV7-3
J gene: TRBJ2-5

CDR3 protein: CASSYLAGGSYEQYF
V gene: TRBV6-5
J gene: TRBJ2-7

CDR3 protein: CASSRRQGQGNEQFF
V gene: TRBV5-4
J gene: TRBJ2-1

CDR3 protein: CASSLRTGGRETQYF
V gene: TRBV13
J gene: TRBJ2-5

CDR3 protein: CASSDSQETQYF
V gene: TRBV6-2/TRBV6-3
J gene: TRBJ2-5

CDR3 protein: CASNKGQGAGYEQYF
V gene: TRBV19
J gene: TRBJ2-7

CDR3 protein: CASIGGLGRSDTQYF
V gene: TRBV6-5
J gene: TRBJ2-3

CDR3 protein: CASSYPDNYGYTF
V gene: TRBV19
J gene: TRBJ1-2

CDR3 protein: CATSDFMDTSNTEAFF
V gene: TRBV24-1
J gene: TRBJ1-1

CDR3 protein: CASSLEGGAGGYTF
V gene: TRBV5-1
J gene: TRBJ1-2

CDR3 protein: CASSEAGGDNEKLFF
V gene: TRBV6-1
J gene: TRBJ1-4

CDR3 protein: CASSLSQGSTGELFF
V gene: TRBV5-1
J gene: TRBJ2-2

CDR3 protein: CASSEALRGLNTEAFF
V gene: TRBV6-1
J gene: TRBJ1-1

CDR3 protein: CATSERTGEGSNQPQHF
V gene: TRBV24-1
J gene: TRBJ1-5

CDR3 protein: CASSLAGTATLKAYEQYF
V gene: TRBV11-2
J gene: TRBJ2-7

CDR3 protein: CASSYRGVIGYTF
V gene: TRBV5-1
J gene: TRBJ1-2

CDR3 protein: CASSKRGTYNSPLHF
V gene: TRBV21-1
J gene: TRBJ1-6

CDR3 protein: CASSLERQGTQHF
V gene: TRBV7-2
J gene: TRBJ1-5

CDR3 protein: CASSTRRGQNTEAFF
V gene: TRBV19
J gene: TRBJ1-1

CDR3 protein: CASSDRRLMNSPLHF
V gene: TRBV6-1
J gene: TRBJ1-6

CDR3 protein: CASSVGGQGSDTQYF
V gene: TRBV9
J gene: TRBJ2-3

CDR3 protein: CASSRQINTEAFF
V gene: TRBV3-1/TRBV3-2
J gene: TRBJ1-1

CDR3 protein: CATGAGRSNQPQHF
V gene: TRBV24-1
J gene: TRBJ1-5

CDR3 protein: CATSTRENYGYTF
V gene: TRBV15
J gene: TRBJ1-2

CDR3 protein: CASSQDLTSGGFGTF
V gene: TRBV3-1/TRBV3-2
J gene: TRBJ2-3

CDR3 protein: CASSVEDRGNEKLFF
V gene: TRBV9
J gene: TRBJ1-4

CDR3 protein: CASSIDRQARTLADTQYF
V gene: TRBV19
J gene: TRBJ2-3